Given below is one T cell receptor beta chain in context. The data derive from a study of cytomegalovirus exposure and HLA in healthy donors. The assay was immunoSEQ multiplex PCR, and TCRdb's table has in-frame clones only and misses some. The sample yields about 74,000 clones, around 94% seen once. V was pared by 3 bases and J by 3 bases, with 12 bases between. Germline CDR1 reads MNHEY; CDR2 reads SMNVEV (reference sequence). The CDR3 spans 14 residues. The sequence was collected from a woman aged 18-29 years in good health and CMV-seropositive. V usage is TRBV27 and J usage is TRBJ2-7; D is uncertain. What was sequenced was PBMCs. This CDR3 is CASSFGPGYYEQYF. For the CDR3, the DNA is TGTGCCAGCAGTTTTGGGCCCGGCTACTACGAGCAGTACTTC.